The rows below give T cell receptor beta chains drawn from one sample of a study of cytomegalovirus exposure and HLA in healthy donors. Libraries were prepared by immunoSEQ multiplex PCR; TCRdb keeps only in-frame clonotypes and omits some of them. Of roughly 110,000 clones in the sample, 88% were seen once. The sequenced sample consisted of PBMCs. The receptors shown here come from a woman in her late teens or twenties in good health and CMV-seropositive. Each CDR3 is given with its conserved first and last residue. D genes are given only for firm matches. Clone size is stated in some rows and not others, as once, few, many or a class when expanded.

>TRBD2|TRBJ2-3|-|TRBV6-6
TGTGCCAGCAGTTCTCGGGAGGGTACGCAGTATTTT
CASSSREGTQYF
>TRBD1|TRBJ2-3|-|TRBV7-2
TGTGCCAGCAGCTTAGTCCCGGACAGGTACACAGATACGCAGTATTTT
CASSLVPDRYTDTQYF
>TRBD2|TRBJ2-1|-|TRBV11-3
TGTGCCAGCAGCCCGAGGACGGGGGGGGGTCGCTCCTACAATGAGCAGTTCTTC
CASSPRTGGGRSYNEQFF
>-|TRBJ2-2|-|TRBV18
TGTGCCAGCTCACGGAATAGCGCGAACACCGGGGAGCTGTTTTTT
CASSRNSANTGELFF
>-|TRBJ1-2|-|TRBV28
TGTGCCAGCAGTTGGGGGCCGCTCTATGGCTACACCTTC
CASSWGPLYGYTF
>-|TRBJ1-4|-|TRBV7-9
TGTGCCAGCACCACCGGGACAAGTTCCTCAACTAATGAAAAACTGTTTTTT
CASTTGTSSSTNEKLFF
>TRBD1|TRBJ2-2|-|TRBV19
TGTGCCAGTAGTAGAAGGACAGGCGCGAACACCGGGGAGCTGTTTTTT
CASSRRTGANTGELFF
>TRBD1|TRBJ1-3|-|TRBV25-1
TGTGCCAGCAGCTACCGGGACAGCGGAAACACCATATATTTT
CASSYRDSGNTIYF
>TRBD1|TRBJ1-5|-|TRBV6-5
TGTGCCAGCAGTTACTCGCGGACAGGGGGGAAGCCCCAGCATTTT
CASSYSRTGGKPQHF
>-|TRBJ2-7|-|TRBV5-5
TGTGCCAGCAGCTCGAGCTACGAGCAGTACTTC
CASSSSYEQYF
>-|TRBJ1-2|once|TRBV2
TGTGCCAGCAGTGACGAAGGACTCTATGGCTACACCTTC
CASSDEGLYGYTF
>-|TRBJ2-5|-|TRBV6-5
TGTGCCACTCAACCTGTCGGGGGGCTCCAAGAGACCCAGTACTTC
CATQPVGGLQETQYF
>TRBD2|TRBJ2-1|-|TRBV11-2
TGTGCCAGCAGCTTCTCGGGGACTAGCCTTTTGGATGAGCAGTTCTTC
CASSFSGTSLLDEQFF
>TRBD2|TRBJ2-1|-|TRBV6-5
TGTGCCAGCAGTTACTCGACGACTAGCGGGCGCAATGAGCAGTTCTTC
CASSYSTTSGRNEQFF
>TRBD1|TRBJ2-3|-|TRBV10-3
TGTGCCACCACGGGACAGGCAGCCACAGATACGCAGTATTTT
CATTGQAATDTQYF
>-|TRBJ2-1|-|TRBV29-1
TGCAGCGTTGACGGTCGAGGGGGCTCCTACAATGAGCAGTTCTTC
CSVDGRGGSYNEQFF
>TRBD2|TRBJ2-3|-|TRBV9
TGTGCCAGCAGCCCGGCGGGCGGGGGGGCCTCGGTTACGCAGTATTTT
CASSPAGGGASVTQYF
>-|TRBJ2-1|-|TRBV28
TGTGCCAGCATTTCCGACAGGTACAATGAGCAGTTCTTC
CASISDRYNEQFF
>-|TRBJ1-2|once|TRBV4-1
TGCGCCAGCAGCCAAGCCGAGGACAGTAACTATGGCTACACCTTC
CASSQAEDSNYGYTF
>-|TRBJ1-1|-|TRBV7-9
TGTGCCAGCAGCTCTGGACAGAAAGCTTTCTTT
CASSSGQKAFF
>-|TRBJ2-5|-|TRBV15
TGTGCCACCAGCAGAGATCAGGCGGGGGCGGGAGAGACCCAGTACTTC
CATSRDQAGAGETQYF
>-|TRBJ2-1|-|TRBV4-3
TGCGCCAGCAGCCAAGCGGGGGAAAGGGAGCAGTTCTTC
CASSQAGEREQFF
>-|TRBJ2-7|-|TRBV6-5
TGTGCCAGCAGTTCCCGGACAAGCTCCTACGAGCAGTACTTC
CASSSRTSSYEQYF
>TRBD2|TRBJ2-2|-|TRBV9
TGTGCCAGCAGCGGACTAGCGGGGGGGCCGAGCACCGGGGAGCTGTTTTTT
CASSGLAGGPSTGELFF
>TRBD2|TRBJ2-1|-|TRBV5-1
TGCGCCAGCAGCTCTCTAGCGGGGGGTTACAATGAGCAGTTCTTC
CASSSLAGGYNEQFF
>TRBD1|TRBJ2-1|-|TRBV7-9
TGTGCCAGCAGCCTGACAGGGGAAGCCTACAATGAGCAGTTCTTC
CASSLTGEAYNEQFF
>-|TRBJ2-4|-|TRBV20-1
TGCAGTGCCCGGGATGGAGGCATTCAGTACTTC
CSARDGGIQYF
>TRBD2|TRBJ2-5|once|TRBV28
TGTGCCAGCAGTTTGATCTCTAGCGGGCTCCAAGAGACCCAGTACTTC
CASSLISSGLQETQYF
>-|TRBJ2-5|-|TRBV28
TGTGCCAGCAGTTTACGGGGGGAGACCCAGTACTTC
CASSLRGETQYF
>TRBD2|TRBJ2-3|-|TRBV7-9
TGTGCCAGCAGCGAGGGCCCGGGACTAGCGACAGATACGCAGTATTTT
CASSEGPGLATDTQYF
>TRBD1|TRBJ1-2|-|TRBV7-2
TGTGCCAGCAGCTTAGAATGGAAAGGGGACAGCTTC
CASSLEWKGDSF
>TRBD1|TRBJ2-3|-|TRBV5-4
TGTGCCAGCCGCCTGAGGGGGCCCAGTACAGATACGCAGTATTTT
CASRLRGPSTDTQYF
>-|TRBJ2-1|-|TRBV2
TGTGCCAGCAGTGAAGGTGGAGTCTCCTACAATGAGCAGTTCTTC
CASSEGGVSYNEQFF
>TRBD2|TRBJ2-2|-|TRBV4-3
TGCGCCAGCAGCCAAGATCACCGCGGGGGGGCCCCCACCGGGGAGCTGTTTTTT
CASSQDHRGGAPTGELFF
>TRBD2|TRBJ2-5|-|TRBV27
TGTGCCAGCAGTCCAAGAGCGGGGGGAGAGACCCAGTACTTC
CASSPRAGGETQYF
>TRBD1|TRBJ1-1|-|TRBV29-1
TGCAGCGTTGACAGGGGGAGTCCTGAAGCTTTCTTT
CSVDRGSPEAFF
>-|TRBJ1-6|-|TRBV19
TGTGCCAGTACCCCCGCGGGGTTACTCTATAATTCACCCCTCCACTTT
CASTPAGLLYNSPLHF
>-|TRBJ1-5|-|TRBV28
TGTGCCAGCAGTAACAGGGTTGGCAATCAGCCCCAGCATTTT
CASSNRVGNQPQHF
>-|TRBJ2-3|-|TRBV29-1
TGCAGCGTTGAAGATTCAAAAGACAGGACCACAGATACGCAGTATTTT
CSVEDSKDRTTDTQYF
>TRBD1|TRBJ1-3|-|TRBV18
TGTGCCAGCTCACCCTTGGACAGGGTCTCTGGAAACACCATATATTTT
CASSPLDRVSGNTIYF
>TRBD1|TRBJ1-3|-|TRBV28
TGTGCCAGCAGTTTAGGGACAGTGGGTCGAAACACCATATATTTT
CASSLGTVGRNTIYF